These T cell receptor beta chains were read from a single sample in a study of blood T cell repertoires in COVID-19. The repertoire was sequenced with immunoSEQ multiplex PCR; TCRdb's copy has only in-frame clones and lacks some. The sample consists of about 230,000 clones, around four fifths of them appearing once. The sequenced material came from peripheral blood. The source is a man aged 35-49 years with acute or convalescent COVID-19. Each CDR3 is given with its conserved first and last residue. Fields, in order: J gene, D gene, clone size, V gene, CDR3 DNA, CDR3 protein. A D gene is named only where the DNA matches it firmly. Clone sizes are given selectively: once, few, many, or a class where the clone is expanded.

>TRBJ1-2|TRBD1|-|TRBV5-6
TGTGCCAGCAGCATGGGGACAGGGTATGGCTACACCTTC
CASSMGTGYGYTF
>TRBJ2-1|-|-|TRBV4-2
TGTGCCAGCAGCCAAGGGGCTAGCGCCTTCTACAATGAGCAGTTCTTC
CASSQGASAFYNEQFF
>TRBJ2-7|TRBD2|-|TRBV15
TGTGCCACCAGCAGGTATGCTTCTAGCGGGTACGAGCAGTACTTC
CATSRYASSGYEQYF
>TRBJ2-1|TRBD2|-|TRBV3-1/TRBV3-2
TGTGCCAGCAGCCAAGCGACACCCAGACTAGCGGGAGACGAGCAGTTCTTC
CASSQATPRLAGDEQFF
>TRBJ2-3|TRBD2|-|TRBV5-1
TGCGCCAGCAGTTCGGGGGGTGGCACAGATACGCAGTATTTT
CASSSGGGTDTQYF
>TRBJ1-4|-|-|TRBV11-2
TGTGCCAGCAGGACTAACTGGGGTGAAAAACTGTTTTTT
CASRTNWGEKLFF
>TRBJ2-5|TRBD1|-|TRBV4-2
TGTGCCAGCAGCCCGGACAGGGGGCTTGAGACCCAGTACTTC
CASSPDRGLETQYF
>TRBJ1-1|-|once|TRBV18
TGTGCCAGCTCACCAGGGGGGGCGAGTTCTGAAGCTTTCTTT
CASSPGGASSEAFF
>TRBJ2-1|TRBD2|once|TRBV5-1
TGCGCCAGCAGCCTGGGCGGGAGTCTTAAGAATGAGCAGTTCTTC
CASSLGGSLKNEQFF
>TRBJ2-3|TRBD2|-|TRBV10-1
TGCGCCAGCAGTGAGTCGGCTAGCGGTGACACAGATACGCAGTATTTT
CASSESASGDTDTQYF
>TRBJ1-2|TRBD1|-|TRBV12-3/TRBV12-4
TGTGCCAGCAGTGTTACAGGGGGCCCTGGCTACACCTTC
CASSVTGGPGYTF
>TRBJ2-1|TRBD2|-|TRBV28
TGTGCCAGCAGCCCTTCAGGGCTAGCGGGACGAAGCTCCTACAATGAGCAGTTCTTC
CASSPSGLAGRSSYNEQFF
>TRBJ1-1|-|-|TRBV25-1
TGTGCCAGCAAACAGGGAACGAACACTGAAGCTTTCTTT
CASKQGTNTEAFF
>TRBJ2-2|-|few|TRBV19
TGTGCCAGTAGTGGGACTGGGAACACCGGGGAGCTGTTTTTT
CASSGTGNTGELFF
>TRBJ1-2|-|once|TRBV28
TGTGCCAGCAGTTTGGCAGGGCCGGAAGTTTATGGCTACACCTTC
CASSLAGPEVYGYTF
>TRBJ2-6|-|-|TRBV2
TGTGCCAGCAGTACCCGACAGGCGGCCAACGTCCTGACTTTC
CASSTRQAANVLTF